This TCR beta chain was captured in a study of identical twins. Study-level results: Where out-of-frame alpha sequences were twin-shared, they showed excess low generation probability.

Using its own MiXCR run on the 5' RACE reads, TCRdb lists one record per CDR3 protein. The data show roughly 570,000 distinct CDR3 sequences, 9.6% seen once. Points on this clonotype: Its antigen is unknown.

CDR3 size: 16 residues. Trimming at V came to 5 bases and at J to 0 bases, leaving 5 bases not matched to a gene. Germline-derived CDR1 and CDR2 are SGHAT and FQNNGV. A further study also used this sample, focusing on yellow fever vaccine responses in identical twins.

The sequence was obtained from a woman between 18 and 30 years old in good health. The sequencing sample was made of PBMCs. The chain uses TRBV11-2 and TRBJ2-7; 12 nucleotides match TRBD2. The DNA of the CDR3 is TGTGCCAGCAGCCCGGGGACTAGCGGGTTCTCCTACGAGCAGTACTTC. Translating it yields CASSPGTSGFSYEQYF.